What follows is one T cell receptor (beta chain) and its context. What it recognizes is unknown. The entry originates in a study of shared clonotypes between healthy human individuals. Study details: CD4 naive cells filled three plates per donor, CD4 memory three, CD8 naive two and CD8 memory one. Study-level results: Among donors, clonotype sharing was expected to be affected by sequencing depth.

The V and J ends lost 2 bases and 5 bases, in that order; junction bases with no gene match: 3. Germline V gene data show CDR1 as SGHTS and CDR2 as YDEGEE. The CDR3 is 14 residues long. Here immunoSEQ multiplex PCR was the method, and the copy in TCRdb shows in-frame clones only, minus some. The table records about 1.5 million clones, roughly 96% of them present only once. The chain joins TRBV5-8 to TRBJ1-5, with 8 bases lining up with TRBD1. The TCR sequence derives from a young man in good health. Sequencing was carried out using naive CD4+ T cells sorted from blood. As to subset: CD45RA+ positively selected. CDR3 sequence reads: CASSLTGGDQPQHF. The DNA of the CDR3 is TGTGCCAGCAGCTTAACAGGGGGGGATCAGCCCCAGCATTTT.